This is a list of T cell receptor beta chains from one sample in a study of T cell clones after liver transplantation. Measured with immunoSEQ multiplex PCR; TCRdb has only the in-frame clones, and not every one. The repertoire holds about 75,000 clones, with roughly 90% as singletons. The sample in question was CD4+ T cells from blood, obtained before liver transplant. These receptor sequences come from a human donor who received a liver transplant. Each CDR3 is given with its conserved first and last residue. A D gene is named only where the DNA matches it firmly.

j_gene | d_gene | v_gene | CDR3aa
TRBJ1-2 | TRBD1 | TRBV7-8 | CASSPITGGFYGYTF
TRBJ1-5 | - | TRBV6-6 | CASSYQLGGGQPQHF
TRBJ1-5 | - | TRBV27 | CASSLKFGSQPQHF
TRBJ1-2 | TRBD1 | TRBV10-2 | CASSELPGGPNNYGYTF
TRBJ1-5 | - | TRBV7-8 | CASSLGRSQPQHF
TRBJ2-3 | TRBD2 | TRBV5-6 | CASSPPAGELYTQYF
TRBJ2-1 | TRBD2 | TRBV28 | CASSLRSSGSSQFF
TRBJ2-1 | - | TRBV29-1 | CAPRFAGEQFF
TRBJ2-3 | TRBD1 | TRBV10-2 | CASRGQGTDTQYF
TRBJ2-5 | TRBD1 | TRBV7-3 | CASSPTGGSETQYF
TRBJ1-1 | - | TRBV11-2 | CASSPRPPNTEAFF
TRBJ1-6 | - | TRBV5-4 | CASSLAGSPPNSPLHF
TRBJ1-5 | - | TRBV28 | CASSLYALEVNQPQHF
TRBJ2-1 | TRBD1 | TRBV6-4 | CASSEGQGLRNEQFF
TRBJ2-1 | - | TRBV30 | CAWSVPRGAGYNEQFF
TRBJ2-1 | TRBD2 | TRBV18 | CASSLLGLADYNEQFF
TRBJ2-4 | - | TRBV2 | CASSEGPNIQYF
TRBJ2-7 | - | TRBV11-2 | CASSLGLASEQYF
TRBJ2-7 | TRBD2 | TRBV2 | CASRGLAGDFEQYF
TRBJ2-2 | TRBD1 | TRBV7-9 | CASSLAGQLNTGELFF
TRBJ2-4 | - | TRBV28 | CASSRAGYKNIQYF
TRBJ2-7 | - | TRBV19 | CASSNAFYEQYF
TRBJ1-5 | - | TRBV29-1 | CSVVGQGSNQPQHF
TRBJ2-7 | - | TRBV5-4 | CASSTRTARSYEQYF
TRBJ2-6 | - | TRBV1 | CTSSPKGGTGKSGANVLTF
TRBJ1-4 | - | TRBV7-9 | CASSLFEAEKLFF
TRBJ2-1 | TRBD2 | TRBV7-3 | CASSPRLAGGDEQFF
TRBJ2-3 | TRBD2 | TRBV19 | CASLAGGPTDTQYF
TRBJ2-1 | - | TRBV7-2 | CASSLDTSGYGDEQFF